What follows describes a single T cell receptor (beta chain). How the authors handled the data: Amplification of reference gene primers provided the estimated nucleated cell counts. Produced via immunoSEQ multiplex PCR; TCRdb's table is partial and in-frame only. V, J and clone size reflect that table, while D and trimming were determined from the DNA. The sample has about 280,000 clones, approximately 90% seen once; the top ten hold roughly 2.4%. The CDR3 consists of 15 residues. Germline V gives CDR1 MDHEN, CDR2 SYDVKM. Trimming took 3 bases from V and 4 from J, leaving 10 bases between them. The record originates from a study of blood T cell repertoires in COVID-19. In the study overall: Acute and convalescent COVID-19 samples came from the United States, Italy and Spain. PBMCs, B-cell-depleted T cells, or T cells were the source of the cDNA or gDNA that made up the material.

This chain joins TRBV28 and TRBJ2-6, with TRBD1 as a possible D gene (6 bases). The sequence derives from a woman aged 45-60 years who had recovered from COVID-19. The sample taken for sequencing was peripheral blood. The CDR3: CASSFRGTGANVLTF. DNA of the CDR3: TGTGCCAGCAGTTTTAGAGGGACAGGGGCCAACGTCCTGACTTTC.